A selection of T cell receptor beta chains follows, all from one sample in a study of glioma-infiltrating T cells. TCRdb called the multiplex PCR reads again in MiXCR, with one record for every CDR3 protein. The sample holds around 350,000 distinct CDR3 sequences, about 40% seen once. The material sequenced was glioma tissue, nonneoplastic brain tissue, or PBMCs (not recorded which). These receptors were obtained from a human donor with low-grade glioma or glioblastoma, undergoing nonglioma brain surgery, or in good health (not recorded which). The CDR3 runs from the conserved cysteine through the conserved F or W. Fields, in order: V gene, clone size, D gene, J gene, CDR3 protein, CDR3 DNA. D genes are given only for firm matches. Clone size appears in some rows only: once, few, many, or a class for an expanded clone.

v_gene: TRBV7-9
abundance: .
d_gene: .
j_gene: TRBJ2-5
CDR3aa: CASSLGVLDQYF
CDR3nt: TGTGCCAGCAGCTTAGGAGTTTTGGACCAGTACTTC

v_gene: TRBV7-2
abundance: .
d_gene: .
j_gene: TRBJ1-4
CDR3aa: CASSPHAGATNEKLFF
CDR3nt: TGTGCCAGCAGCCCCCATGCAGGAGCAACTAATGAAAAACTGTTTTTT

v_gene: TRBV10-3
abundance: .
d_gene: TRBD2
j_gene: TRBJ2-3
CDR3aa: CAISDAGGDTQYF
CDR3nt: TGTGCCATCAGTGACGCGGGGGGAGATACGCAGTATTTT

v_gene: TRBV27
abundance: many
d_gene: .
j_gene: TRBJ1-2
CDR3aa: CASTKLGEIGYTF
CDR3nt: TGTGCCAGCACCAAATTAGGAGAAATTGGCTACACCTTC

v_gene: TRBV6-2/TRBV6-3
abundance: few
d_gene: .
j_gene: TRBJ2-2
CDR3aa: CASSPPDYLGTGELFF
CDR3nt: TGTGCCAGCAGTCCTCCGGACTACCTCGGGACCGGGGAGCTGTTTTTT

v_gene: TRBV28
abundance: .
d_gene: TRBD1
j_gene: TRBJ1-5
CDR3aa: CASSLGRGSRLNQPQHF
CDR3nt: TGTGCCAGCAGTTTAGGCAGGGGGAGTAGGCTCAATCAGCCCCAGCATTTT

v_gene: TRBV20-1
abundance: .
d_gene: .
j_gene: TRBJ2-1
CDR3aa: CSARDLKRNPGHWNEQFF
CDR3nt: TGCAGTGCTAGAGATCTTAAGCGGAATCCGGGACATTGGAATGAGCAGTTCTTC

v_gene: TRBV6-2/TRBV6-3
abundance: .
d_gene: .
j_gene: TRBJ2-4
CDR3aa: CASSYSPGASAKNIQYF
CDR3nt: TGTGCCAGCAGTTACTCACCAGGGGCCTCAGCCAAAAACATTCAGTACTTC

v_gene: TRBV19
abundance: .
d_gene: .
j_gene: TRBJ2-1
CDR3aa: CASSIPGFAKFF
CDR3nt: TGTGCCAGTAGTATTCCGGGCTTCGCTAAGTTCTTC

v_gene: TRBV6-1
abundance: many
d_gene: .
j_gene: TRBJ2-1
CDR3aa: CASSEMGNYNEQFF
CDR3nt: TGTGCCAGCAGTGAAATGGGGAACTACAATGAGCAGTTCTTC

v_gene: TRBV7-2
abundance: many
d_gene: .
j_gene: TRBJ1-2
CDR3aa: CASSFGAYGYTF
CDR3nt: TGTGCCAGCAGCTTTGGGGCCTATGGCTACACCTTC

v_gene: TRBV20-1
abundance: few
d_gene: TRBD1
j_gene: TRBJ2-7
CDR3aa: CSARDWGQSSYEQYF
CDR3nt: TGCAGTGCTAGAGATTGGGGACAGAGCTCCTACGAGCAGTACTTC

v_gene: TRBV15
abundance: many
d_gene: TRBD2
j_gene: TRBJ2-3
CDR3aa: CATSRDPGRAQYF
CDR3nt: TGTGCCACCAGCAGGGATCCCGGGAGGGCCCAGTATTTT

v_gene: TRBV6-2/TRBV6-3
abundance: .
d_gene: TRBD2
j_gene: TRBJ2-3
CDR3aa: CASSYLGLAEGSTDTQYF
CDR3nt: TGTGCCAGCAGTTACCTGGGACTAGCGGAAGGAAGCACAGATACGCAGTATTTT

v_gene: TRBV28
abundance: few
d_gene: TRBD1
j_gene: TRBJ2-7
CDR3aa: CASSSFLGQVLSYEQYF
CDR3nt: TGTGCCAGCAGCTCCTTTCTAGGACAGGTTTTGTCCTACGAGCAGTACTTC

v_gene: TRBV28
abundance: few
d_gene: .
j_gene: TRBJ1-1
CDR3aa: CASSLRRLPGSFF
CDR3nt: TGTGCCAGCAGTTTGCGCCGGCTCCCAGGGTCTTTCTTT

v_gene: TRBV7-2
abundance: .
d_gene: .
j_gene: TRBJ2-7
CDR3aa: CASSLGTPNLYEQYF
CDR3nt: TGTGCCAGCAGCCTCGGGACCCCAAACCTCTACGAGCAGTACTTC

v_gene: TRBV18
abundance: .
d_gene: .
j_gene: TRBJ1-1
CDR3aa: CASSPQPIGTEAFF
CDR3nt: TGTGCCAGCTCACCACAACCTATAGGCACTGAAGCTTTCTTT

v_gene: TRBV20-1
abundance: .
d_gene: .
j_gene: TRBJ2-7
CDR3aa: CSARDQHLREQYF
CDR3nt: TGCAGTGCTAGAGATCAACATCTTCGGGAGCAGTACTTC

v_gene: TRBV27
abundance: .
d_gene: .
j_gene: TRBJ2-7
CDR3aa: CDSSFAGRIYEQYF
CDR3nt: TGTGACAGCAGTTTCGCGGGACGGATCTACGAGCAGTACTTC

v_gene: TRBV18
abundance: .
d_gene: TRBD2
j_gene: TRBJ2-3
CDR3aa: CASSPGLAGGEDTQYF
CDR3nt: TGTGCCAGCTCACCCGGACTAGCGGGAGGGGAGGATACGCAGTATTTT

v_gene: TRBV28
abundance: .
d_gene: .
j_gene: TRBJ1-5
CDR3aa: CASSLNRGRLHF
CDR3nt: TGTGCCAGCAGTTTAAATCGGGGCAGGCTGCATTTT

v_gene: TRBV27
abundance: many
d_gene: TRBD1
j_gene: TRBJ2-7
CDR3aa: CASSRDRGLEQYF
CDR3nt: TGTGCCAGCAGCCGGGACAGGGGGCTTGAGCAGTACTTC

v_gene: TRBV5-8
abundance: .
d_gene: TRBD2
j_gene: TRBJ2-5
CDR3aa: CASSDLAGLIQETQYF
CDR3nt: TGTGCCAGCAGCGATCTAGCGGGGCTGATCCAAGAGACCCAGTACTTC

v_gene: TRBV18
abundance: .
d_gene: .
j_gene: TRBJ1-1
CDR3aa: CATAGQSNTEAFF
CDR3nt: TGTGCCACCGCGGGTCAATCGAACACTGAAGCTTTCTTT

v_gene: TRBV20-1
abundance: .
d_gene: .
j_gene: TRBJ2-3
CDR3aa: CSASEGGPVTDTQYF
CDR3nt: TGCAGTGCTAGTGAGGGGGGGCCCGTCACAGATACGCAGTATTTT

v_gene: TRBV7-8
abundance: .
d_gene: .
j_gene: TRBJ1-2
CDR3aa: CASMLPRGAYPYGYTF
CDR3nt: TGTGCCAGCATGCTACCCCGGGGGGCCTACCCCTATGGCTACACCTTC

v_gene: TRBV28
abundance: .
d_gene: .
j_gene: TRBJ1-3
CDR3aa: CASTPQVSGNTIYF
CDR3nt: TGTGCCAGCACCCCCCAAGTCTCTGGAAACACCATATATTTT

v_gene: TRBV7-6
abundance: .
d_gene: TRBD1
j_gene: TRBJ2-3
CDR3aa: CASSLSGRGMDTQYF
CDR3nt: TGTGCCAGCAGCTTGAGCGGCAGGGGGATGGATACGCAGTATTTT

v_gene: TRBV4-1
abundance: .
d_gene: TRBD2
j_gene: TRBJ2-7
CDR3aa: CASSRRLAGDGSYEQYF
CDR3nt: TGCGCCAGCAGCCGTAGACTAGCGGGGGATGGCTCCTACGAGCAGTACTTC

v_gene: TRBV6-2/TRBV6-3
abundance: few
d_gene: .
j_gene: TRBJ2-3
CDR3aa: CASSSRDTDTQYF
CDR3nt: TGTGCCAGCAGCTCGCGAGACACAGATACGCAGTATTTT

v_gene: TRBV27
abundance: few
d_gene: .
j_gene: TRBJ1-6
CDR3aa: CASSSSGAKGPILNSPLHF
CDR3nt: .

v_gene: TRBV20-1
abundance: .
d_gene: TRBD1
j_gene: TRBJ1-5
CDR3aa: CSAGSPGQGYNQPQHF
CDR3nt: TGCAGTGCTGGGAGCCCGGGACAGGGTTACAATCAGCCCCAGCATTTT

v_gene: TRBV28
abundance: few
d_gene: .
j_gene: TRBJ2-3
CDR3aa: CASSLRTGTDTQYF
CDR3nt: TGTGCCAGCAGTTTGAGGACGGGCACAGATACGCAGTATTTT

v_gene: TRBV28
abundance: few
d_gene: .
j_gene: TRBJ2-5
CDR3aa: CASSLWSLVDREEETQYF
CDR3nt: TGTGCCAGCAGTTTATGGTCCCTAGTTGACAGAGAGGAAGAGACCCAGTACTTC

v_gene: TRBV10-3
abundance: .
d_gene: TRBD2
j_gene: TRBJ2-1
CDR3aa: CAIPASGSSCNEQFF
CDR3nt: TGTGCCATCCCAGCTAGCGGCAGCTCCTGCAATGAGCAGTTCTTC

v_gene: TRBV4-3
abundance: few
d_gene: TRBD1
j_gene: TRBJ2-3
CDR3aa: CASSQEGGGTGLTDTQYF
CDR3nt: TGCGCCAGCAGCCAAGAAGGTGGCGGGACAGGGCTGACAGATACGCAGTATTTT

v_gene: TRBV7-2
abundance: few
d_gene: .
j_gene: TRBJ2-7
CDR3aa: CASKAQYEQYF
CDR3nt: TGTGCCAGCAAGGCCCAGTACGAGCAGTACTTC

v_gene: TRBV6-2/TRBV6-3
abundance: .
d_gene: TRBD2
j_gene: TRBJ2-3
CDR3aa: CASSHPTSGSGAQYF
CDR3nt: TGTGCCAGCAGCCATCCCACTAGCGGGAGTGGTGCGCAGTATTTT

v_gene: TRBV28
abundance: many
d_gene: TRBD1
j_gene: TRBJ2-1
CDR3aa: CASTLGDRGFNEQFF
CDR3nt: TGTGCCAGCACCTTGGGGGACAGGGGGTTCAATGAGCAGTTCTTC

v_gene: TRBV6-5
abundance: .
d_gene: TRBD1
j_gene: TRBJ2-1
CDR3aa: CASSYSWTGKNEQFF
CDR3nt: TGTGCCAGCAGTTACTCTTGGACAGGGAAGAATGAGCAGTTCTTC

v_gene: TRBV15
abundance: .
d_gene: .
j_gene: TRBJ1-5
CDR3aa: CATTQRGNQPQQF
CDR3nt: TGTGCCACCACCCAGCGAGGGAATCAGCCCCAGCAGTTT

v_gene: TRBV7-9
abundance: .
d_gene: TRBD1
j_gene: TRBJ1-2
CDR3aa: CASSLIGGRGTMGYTF
CDR3nt: TGTGCCAGCAGCTTAATTGGTGGCAGGGGGACTATGGGCTACACCTTC

v_gene: TRBV19
abundance: .
d_gene: .
j_gene: TRBJ2-2
CDR3aa: CASSIGGGTGELFF
CDR3nt: TGTGCCAGTAGTATTGGAGGTGGAACCGGGGAGCTGTTTTTT

v_gene: TRBV7-2
abundance: .
d_gene: TRBD2
j_gene: TRBJ2-7
CDR3aa: CAISLELAGAYEQYF
CDR3nt: TGTGCCATCAGCTTAGAGCTAGCGGGAGCCTACGAGCAGTACTTC

v_gene: TRBV7-2
abundance: few
d_gene: .
j_gene: TRBJ2-7
CDR3aa: CASSLALGSGTAQYF
CDR3nt: TGTGCCAGCAGCTTAGCGCTAGGGTCAGGGACTGCGCAGTACTTC

v_gene: TRBV28
abundance: many
d_gene: .
j_gene: TRBJ1-1
CDR3aa: CASSPPTTLGTEAFF
CDR3nt: TGTGCCAGCAGCCCCCCGACGACCCTGGGCACTGAAGCTTTCTTT

v_gene: TRBV6-1
abundance: .
d_gene: .
j_gene: TRBJ2-6
CDR3aa: CASSEMISGANVLTF
CDR3nt: TGTGCCAGCAGTGAAATGATTTCTGGGGCCAACGTCCTGACTTTC

v_gene: TRBV28
abundance: .
d_gene: TRBD2
j_gene: TRBJ2-1
CDR3aa: CASSQAWGLAYNEQFF
CDR3nt: TGTGCCAGCAGCCAAGCTTGGGGACTAGCCTACAATGAGCAGTTCTTC

v_gene: TRBV20-1
abundance: once
d_gene: TRBD1
j_gene: TRBJ1-4
CDR3aa: CSATPGTGSEKLFF
CDR3nt: TGCAGTGCCACTCCCGGGACAGGGAGTGAAAAACTGTTTTTT

v_gene: TRBV5-5
abundance: .
d_gene: .
j_gene: TRBJ1-2
CDR3aa: CASSLTGSEVYGYTF
CDR3nt: TGCGCCAGCAGCCTCACCGGGAGCGAGGTTTATGGCTACACCTTC

v_gene: TRBV12-3/TRBV12-4
abundance: .
d_gene: .
j_gene: TRBJ2-3
CDR3aa: CASSLDSRRDTQYF
CDR3nt: TGTGCCAGCAGTTTGGACAGCCGGCGGGACACGCAGTATTTT

v_gene: TRBV6-2/TRBV6-3
abundance: many
d_gene: .
j_gene: TRBJ1-1
CDR3aa: CASGLPGARGEAFF
CDR3nt: TGTGCCAGCGGCCTCCCCGGGGCGAGGGGAGAAGCTTTCTTT

v_gene: TRBV7-9
abundance: .
d_gene: .
j_gene: TRBJ2-7
CDR3aa: CASSLGGLGHYF
CDR3nt: TGTGCCAGCAGCTTAGGGGGCTTGGGGCATTACTTC